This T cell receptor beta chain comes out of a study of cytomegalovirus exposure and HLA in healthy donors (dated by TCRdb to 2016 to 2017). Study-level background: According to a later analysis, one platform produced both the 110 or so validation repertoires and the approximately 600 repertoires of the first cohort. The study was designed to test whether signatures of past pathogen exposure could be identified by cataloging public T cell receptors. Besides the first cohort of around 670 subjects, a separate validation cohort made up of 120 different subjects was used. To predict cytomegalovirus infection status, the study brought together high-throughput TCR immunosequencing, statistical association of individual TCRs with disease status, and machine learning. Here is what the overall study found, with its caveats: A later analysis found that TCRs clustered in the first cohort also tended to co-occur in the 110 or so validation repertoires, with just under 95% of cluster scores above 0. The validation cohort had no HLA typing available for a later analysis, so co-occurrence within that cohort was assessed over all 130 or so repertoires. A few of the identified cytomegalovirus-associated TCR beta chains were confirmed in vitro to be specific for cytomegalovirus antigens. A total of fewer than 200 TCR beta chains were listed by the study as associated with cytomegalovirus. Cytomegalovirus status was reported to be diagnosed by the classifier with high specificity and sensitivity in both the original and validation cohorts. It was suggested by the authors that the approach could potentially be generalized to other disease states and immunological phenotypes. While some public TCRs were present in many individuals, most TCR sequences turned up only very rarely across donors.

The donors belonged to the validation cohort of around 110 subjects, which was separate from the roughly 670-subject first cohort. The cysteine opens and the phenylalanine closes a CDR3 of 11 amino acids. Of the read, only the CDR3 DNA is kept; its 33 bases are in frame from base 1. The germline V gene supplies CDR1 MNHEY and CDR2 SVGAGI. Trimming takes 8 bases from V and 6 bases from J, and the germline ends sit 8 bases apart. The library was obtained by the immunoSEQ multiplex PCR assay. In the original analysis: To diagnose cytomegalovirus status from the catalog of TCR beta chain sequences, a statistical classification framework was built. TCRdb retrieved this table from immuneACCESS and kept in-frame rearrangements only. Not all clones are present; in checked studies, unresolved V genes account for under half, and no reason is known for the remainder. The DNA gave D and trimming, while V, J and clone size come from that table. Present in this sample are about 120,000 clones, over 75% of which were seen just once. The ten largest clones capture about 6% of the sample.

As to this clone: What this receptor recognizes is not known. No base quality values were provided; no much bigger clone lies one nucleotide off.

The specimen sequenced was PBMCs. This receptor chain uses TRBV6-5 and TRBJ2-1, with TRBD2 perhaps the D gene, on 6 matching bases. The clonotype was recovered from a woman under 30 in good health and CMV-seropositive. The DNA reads TGTGCCAGCGCCGGGGGCAATGAGCAGTTCTTC. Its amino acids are CASAGGNEQFF.